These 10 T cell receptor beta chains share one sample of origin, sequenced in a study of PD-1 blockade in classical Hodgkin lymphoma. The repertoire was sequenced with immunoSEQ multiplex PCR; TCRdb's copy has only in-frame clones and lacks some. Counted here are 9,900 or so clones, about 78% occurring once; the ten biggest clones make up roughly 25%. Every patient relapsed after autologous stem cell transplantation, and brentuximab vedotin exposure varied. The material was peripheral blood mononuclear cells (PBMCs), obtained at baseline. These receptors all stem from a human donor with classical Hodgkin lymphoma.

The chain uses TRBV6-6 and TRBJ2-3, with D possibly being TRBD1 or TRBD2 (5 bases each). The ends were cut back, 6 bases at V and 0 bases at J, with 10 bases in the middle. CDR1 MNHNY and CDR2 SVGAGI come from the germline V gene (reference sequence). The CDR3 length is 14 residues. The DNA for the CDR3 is TGTGCCAGCAGCCGGGGCGGAAGCACAGATACGCAGTATTTT. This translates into CASSRGGSTDTQYF.

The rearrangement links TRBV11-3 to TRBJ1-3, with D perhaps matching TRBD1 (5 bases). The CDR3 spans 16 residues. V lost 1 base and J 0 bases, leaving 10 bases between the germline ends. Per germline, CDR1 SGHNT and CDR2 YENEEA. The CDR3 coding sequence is TGTGCCAGCAGCTTAGGTTCCGGGGGCTCTGGAAACACCATATATTTT. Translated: CASSLGSGGSGNTIYF.

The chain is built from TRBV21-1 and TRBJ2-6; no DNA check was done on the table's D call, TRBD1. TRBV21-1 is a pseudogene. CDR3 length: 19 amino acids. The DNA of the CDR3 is TGTGCCAGCAGCCCGCCGGACAGGGACCCCCCGTCTGGGGCCAACGTCCTGACTTTC. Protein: CASSPPDRDPPSGANVLTF.

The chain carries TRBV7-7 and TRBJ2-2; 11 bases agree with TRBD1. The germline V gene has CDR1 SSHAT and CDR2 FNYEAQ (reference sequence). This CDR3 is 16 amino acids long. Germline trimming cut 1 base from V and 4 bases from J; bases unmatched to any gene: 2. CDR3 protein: CASSLGTGGPTGELFF. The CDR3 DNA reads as TGTGCCAGCAGCTTAGGGACAGGGGGCCCCACCGGGGAGCTGTTTTTT.

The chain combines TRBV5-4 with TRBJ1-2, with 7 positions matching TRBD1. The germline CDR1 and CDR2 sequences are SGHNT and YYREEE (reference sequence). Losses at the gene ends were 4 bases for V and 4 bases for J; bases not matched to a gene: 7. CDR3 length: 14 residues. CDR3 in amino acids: CASSGPGQSYGYTF. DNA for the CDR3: TGTGCCAGCAGCGGACCGGGACAGAGCTATGGCTACACCTTC.

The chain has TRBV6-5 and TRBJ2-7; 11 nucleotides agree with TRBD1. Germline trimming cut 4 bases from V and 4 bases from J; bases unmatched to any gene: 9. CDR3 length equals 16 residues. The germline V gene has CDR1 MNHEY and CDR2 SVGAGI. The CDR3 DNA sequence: TGTGCCAGCAGTTTACTCTGGACAGGGGGCATTTACGAGCAGTACTTC. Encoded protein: CASSLLWTGGIYEQYF.

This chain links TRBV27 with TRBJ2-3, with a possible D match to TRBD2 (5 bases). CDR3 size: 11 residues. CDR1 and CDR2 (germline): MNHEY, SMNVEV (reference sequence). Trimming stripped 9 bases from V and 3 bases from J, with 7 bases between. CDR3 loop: CASRRTDTQYF. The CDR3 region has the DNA TGTGCCAGTCGGAGGACAGATACGCAGTATTTT.

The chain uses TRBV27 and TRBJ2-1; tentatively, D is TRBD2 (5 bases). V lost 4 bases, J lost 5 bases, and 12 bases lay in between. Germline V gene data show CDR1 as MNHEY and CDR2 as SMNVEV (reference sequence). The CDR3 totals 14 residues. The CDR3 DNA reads TGTGCCAGCAGTTCGGTAGCGAGGAACAATGAGCAGTTCTTC. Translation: CASSSVARNNEQFF.

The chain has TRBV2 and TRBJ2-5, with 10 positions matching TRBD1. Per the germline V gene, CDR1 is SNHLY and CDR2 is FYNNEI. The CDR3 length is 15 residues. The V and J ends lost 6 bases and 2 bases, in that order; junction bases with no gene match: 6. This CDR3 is CASRTGTGAQETQYF. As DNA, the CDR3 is TGTGCCAGCAGAACCGGGACAGGGGCACAAGAGACCCAGTACTTC.

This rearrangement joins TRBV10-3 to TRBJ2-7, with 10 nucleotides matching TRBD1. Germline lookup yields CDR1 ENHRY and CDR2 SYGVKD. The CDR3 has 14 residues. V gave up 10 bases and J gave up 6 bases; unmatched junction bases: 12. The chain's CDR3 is CATATGTGAGEQYF. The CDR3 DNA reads TGTGCCACTGCTACCGGGACAGGGGCGGGCGAGCAGTACTTC.